This entry concerns a single T cell receptor (beta chain). The antigen it binds to is not known. Base qualities are not recorded, but no much larger clone differs from it by a single base. The data were obtained in a study of T-cell reconstitution after alpha-beta-depleted transplantation in children (TCRdb year 2016). Background for the entire study: T-cell immune reconstitution after TCRalphabeta/CD19-depleted allogeneic hematopoietic cell transplantation in children was quantitatively tracked in the study by means of TCR repertoire profiling.

CDR1 LGHNA and CDR2 YSLEER were looked up in the germline V gene. Taken from cysteine to phenylalanine, the CDR3 has 16 residues. Just the 48-base CDR3 DNA is kept, in frame starting at base 1. The V and J ends are trimmed by 0 bases and 3 bases, leaving 12 bases between them. Libraries were built with PCR. The listed sequencing device is Illumina HiSeq 2500. TCR libraries were prepared with molecular barcoding, using unique molecular identifiers to normalize TCRbeta repertoire quantification. Starting from the raw public reads, TCRdb applied fastp trimming at Q25, assembled clones with MiXCR and retained in-frame beta chains. Merged by CDR3 protein, the rows form single entries marked with the most common genes and DNA. The sample table holds about 400,000 distinct CDR3 sequences, of which around 21% were seen once. The leading ten clones occupy 3.8% of the sample.

The origin of this receptor is a human donor who donated a stem cell graft to a child with acute myeloid leukemia. The starting material was PBMCs from the stem cell graft donor, obtained from the stem cell graft. The chain is made from TRBV4-3 and TRBJ2-1, and the D gene may be TRBD1, 6 bases matching. The sequenced DNA: TGCGCCAGCAGCCAAGATCCACAGGGAGACTACAATGAGCAGTTCTTC. It specifies CASSQDPQGDYNEQFF.